This entry lists 16 T cell receptor beta chains sequenced from one sample in a study of identical twins. TCRdb ran MiXCR on the 5' RACE reads and lists one entry per CDR3 protein. The sample holds around 280,000 distinct CDR3 sequences; about 8.3% are singletons and the top ten take over 2%. This same sample was also taken into another study, of yellow fever vaccine responses in identical twins.

Sequenced sample: memory (CD45RO+) T cells sorted from blood. All receptors derive from a woman aged 18-29 years in good health.

About this clonotype itself: Since a much larger clone is just one base distant, this may be a read error. V and J are TRBV20-1 and TRBJ2-1; 12 bases line up with TRBD2. This CDR3 comprises 15 residues. Germline CDR1 reads DFQATT; CDR2 reads SNEGSKA (reference sequence). The CDR3 nucleotides are TGCAGTGCTGAACGACTAGCGGGAGTTTACAATCAGCAGTTCTTC. Its translation is CSAERLAGVYNQQFF.

This clonotype was counted many times. The chain joins TRBV5-6 to TRBJ1-5; unclear D gene. Germline CDR1 is SGHDT and CDR2 is YYEEEE. There are 13 residues in the CDR3. Between the trimmed V and J ends, which lost 4 bases and 2 bases, there was a span of 7 bases. DNA for the CDR3: TGTGCCAGCAGCCGCGAGGGCAATCAGCCCCAGCATTTT. Its protein is CASSREGNQPQHF.

This clonotype has a count of ten or more. The chain has TRBV2 and TRBJ2-3; 8 positions agree with TRBD1. Germline CDR1 SNHLY, CDR2 FYNNEI. The ends lost 7 bases at V and 9 bases at J; junction bases unmatched: 12. This CDR3 is built from 14 residues. The CDR3 is CASTFSQGAGTQYF. CDR3 in DNA: TGTGCCAGCACCTTCAGTCAGGGGGCGGGAACGCAGTATTTT.

This clonotype was seen at least ten times. The V call is TRBV24-1, the J call TRBJ2-5, with a weak D call TRBD2 (5 bases). CDR3 length: 14 amino acids. V was pared by 4 bases and J by 3 bases, with 11 bases between. Per germline, CDR1 KGHDR and CDR2 SFDVKD. CDR3 nucleotides: TGTGCCACCAGTGACCCGGACGGGGAAGAGACCCAGTACTTC. Its protein product is CATSDPDGEETQYF.

This clonotype was seen a few times. V gene TRBV7-8 combines with J gene TRBJ2-1, with 8 bases matching TRBD2. CDR1 and CDR2 from the germline V gene are SGHVS and FQNEAQ. The CDR3 is 17 residues long. V shed 4 bases, J shed 2 bases, and the junction held 10 bases outside the gene matches. CDR3 protein: CASSSRLGAGAYNEQFF. In nucleotides, the CDR3 is TGTGCCAGCAGCTCCCGACTAGGAGCGGGGGCCTACAATGAGCAGTTCTTC.

This clonotype was detected a few times. This rearrangement joins TRBV6-1 to TRBJ1-4; 7 bases agree with TRBD1. CDR3 length equals 13 residues. Trimming at V came to 4 bases and at J to 8 bases, leaving 4 bases not matched to a gene. CDR1 and CDR2 from the germline V gene are MNHNS and SASEGT. The CDR3 is CASSVGTAEKLFF. The DNA of the CDR3 is TGTGCCAGCAGTGTAGGGACAGCAGAAAAACTGTTTTTT.

The genes are TRBV20-1 and TRBJ1-6; tentative D call: TRBD1 (5 bases). CDR3 length: 13 amino acids. Trimming took 6 bases from V and 6 from J, leaving 12 bases between them. Germline values: CDR1 DFQATT, CDR2 SNEGSKA (reference sequence). The CDR3 reads CSATGTANSPLHF. DNA for the CDR3: TGCAGTGCAACCGGGACGGCTAATTCACCCCTCCACTTT.

The J gene is TRBJ2-1, the V gene TRBV20-1; D remains ambiguous. This CDR3 contains 11 residues. In germline, CDR1 is DFQATT, CDR2 SNEGSKA (reference sequence). V was shortened by 3 bases and J by 10 bases, with 10 bases between the two germline ends. The chain's CDR3 is CSASPVGEQFF. CDR3 in DNA: TGCAGTGCTAGCCCGGTGGGCGAGCAGTTCTTC.

This clonotype has just a few counts. The V gene is TRBV9, the J gene TRBJ2-5; possible D gene TRBD1, 6 bases. Germline values: CDR1 SGDLS, CDR2 YYNGEE. This CDR3 comprises 16 residues. V gave up 3 bases and J gave up 2 bases, with 17 bases separating them. The CDR3 bases are TGTGCCAGCAGCGCCCAAGGGGGACGAGGGCAAGAGACCCAGTACTTC. It encodes CASSAQGGRGQETQYF. The whole variable domain, remainder taken from reference TRBV9 and TRBJ2-5, is DSGVTQTPKHLITATGQRVTLRCSPRSGDLSVYWYQQSLDQGLQFLIQYYNGEERAKGNILERFSAQQFPDLHSELNLSSLELGDSALYFCASSAQGGRGQETQYFGPGTRLLVL.

The gene calls are TRBV5-1 and TRBJ2-2; D gene uncertain. The germline V gene encodes CDR1 SGHRS and CDR2 YFSETQ. Trimming pared 1 base from V and 7 bases from J, leaving 8 bases between. The CDR3 sequence is 13 residues long. The DNA of the CDR3 is TGCGCCAGCAGCTTGAGGCCCGGCGGGGAGCTGTTTTTT. This encodes CASSLRPGGELFF.

A few counts support this clonotype. The genes are TRBV6-6 and TRBJ1-5; D is undetermined. Trimming left V 10 bases short and J 6 bases short, with 10 bases between. The germline CDR1 and CDR2 sequences are MNHNY and SVGAGI (reference sequence). The CDR3 has 11 residues. The CDR3: CATGRGQPQHF. CDR3 coding DNA: TGTGCCACTGGGAGAGGTCAGCCCCAGCATTTT.

This clonotype was detected a few times. This chain connects TRBV2 to TRBJ2-1; 11 nucleotides align to TRBD2. The trim removed 8 bases at V and 12 bases at J, leaving 15 bases unmatched. The CDR3 sequence is 15 residues long. Germline V gene data show CDR1 as SNHLY and CDR2 as FYNNEI. The CDR3 spells CASYSGTSGERGQFF. The DNA of the CDR3 is TGTGCCAGCTATTCGGGGACTAGCGGCGAGAGGGGGCAGTTCTTC.

This clonotype occurred many times. V usage is TRBV28 and J usage is TRBJ2-1, with 7 bases that match TRBD2. The CDR3 has 14 amino acids. J lost 5 bases, V lost 5 bases, and 6 bases had no gene match. Germline V lookup: CDR1 MDHEN, CDR2 SYDVKM. The CDR3 is CASSTSGGNNEQFF. The CDR3 region has the DNA TGTGCCAGCAGTACCTCCGGGGGGAACAATGAGCAGTTCTTC.

At least ten counts were recorded for this clonotype. J is TRBJ1-5 and V is TRBV29-1; D unresolved. Germline V gene sequence: CDR1 SQVTM, CDR2 ANQGSEA. V shed 8 bases and J shed 9 bases, with 26 bases lying between them. The CDR3 loop spans 15 amino acids. CDR3 region: CSFSDQAAGMGPQHF. The CDR3 DNA is TGCAGCTTCTCGGATCAGGCGGCCGGGATGGGGCCCCAGCATTTT.

This CDR3 reads CASSQGTSGGLTDTQYF. CDR3 bases: TGCGCCAGCAGCCAAGGGACTAGCGGGGGACTCACAGATACGCAGTATTTT. The rearrangement joins TRBV4-1 to TRBJ2-3, with 13 nucleotides matching TRBD2. Germline CDR1 reads MGHRA; CDR2 reads YSYEKL. V lost 1 base to trimming and J lost 2 bases; unmatched junction nucleotides: 3. There are 17 residues in the CDR3.

This clonotype was detected only a few times. The gene calls are TRBV12-3 or TRBV12-4 and TRBJ1-1; the D is unclear. The CDR3 runs to 14 residues. Trimming pared 2 bases from V and 0 bases from J, leaving 7 bases between. CDR3 region: CASSLSVVNTEAFF. The CDR3 DNA is TGTGCCAGCAGTTTATCGGTGGTGAACACTGAAGCTTTCTTT.